Each of the 2 T cell receptor beta chains below was sequenced from the same sample in a study of long-term antiretroviral therapy in people with HIV. Version v3.0 of the immunoSEQ assay was performed at survey level. The repertoire was sequenced with immunoSEQ multiplex PCR; TCRdb's copy has only in-frame clones and lacks some. The data show tens of thousands of clones, roughly 83% seen once. The sample here was unsorted PBMCs, taken around 4.3 years after starting antiretroviral therapy. These receptors were obtained from a man younger than 45 with HIV.

The rearrangement joins TRBV21-1 to TRBJ1-5. TRBV21-1 is classified as a pseudogene. There are 18 residues in the CDR3. The CDR3 loop reads CASRSLLSRRPAGQPQHF. Written as DNA, the CDR3 is TGTGCCAGCCGCTCCCTGCTGTCGCGGCGGCCGGCGGGGCAGCCCCAGCATTTT.

The chain joins TRBV10-3 to TRBJ1-1; D is uncertain. Trimming took 0 bases from V and 0 from J, leaving 11 bases between them. There are 16 residues in the CDR3. The germline V gene has CDR1 ENHRY and CDR2 SYGVKD. In nucleotides, the CDR3 is TGTGCCATCAGTGAGTCGATGGTGTTCGTGAACACTGAAGCTTTCTTT. It encodes CAISESMVFVNTEAFF.